Here is one TCR beta chain with its context. The CDR3 has 15 residues. Germline V lookup: CDR1 MNHEY, CDR2 SMNVEV (reference sequence). V shed 5 bases and J 5 bases; nucleotides not matched to a gene: 11. The data were taken from a study of blood T cell repertoires in COVID-19. Study-level information: The United States, Italy and Spain provided the acute and convalescent COVID-19 samples. Sources were T cells, B-cell-depleted T cells, or PBMCs; the material itself was cDNA or gDNA.

Per the original methods: Reference gene primers were amplified, and this amplification served to estimate nucleated cell counts. TCRdb keeps only in-frame clones here, not all; method: immunoSEQ multiplex PCR. V and J calls and clone size are as listed in that table; D and trimming were resolved from the DNA. The sample yields fewer than 250,000 clones, around 88% seen once. The clonotype originates from a woman between 50 and 59 years old with acute or convalescent COVID-19. The chain couples TRBV27 to TRBJ1-2; TRBD1 agrees at 7 bases. The material sequenced was peripheral blood. CDR3 sequence (DNA): TGTGCCAGCAGTATCAACCGACAGGGACGGTATGGCTACACCTTC. It translates to CASSINRQGRYGYTF.